This paragraph covers one T cell receptor (beta chain) sequence. The target of this receptor is not known. No clone much larger than this one lies a single base away; base qualities are absent. In light of the paper, this sample's treatment or condition label describes: live attenuated yellow fever vaccine strain. At each blood-draw timepoint, two biological replicates of bulk PBMCs were collected. A standard Ficoll-Paque protocol was used to isolate PBMCs from peripheral blood. TriZol was used to extract RNA from bulk PBMCs, from CD4 and CD8 fractions, and from dextramer-positive and dextramer-negative fractions. The data are from a study of T cells after yellow fever vaccination (dated by TCRdb to about 2019). Turning to the overall study: The SMART-Seq v4 Ultra Low Input RNA kit was used to prepare libraries from fractions with low cell numbers. Two healthy male donors, one aged 18 to 30 and one aged 30 to 40 years, made up the cohort. Blood was collected at multiple timepoints before and after primary and secondary immunization, and bulk PBMC replicates and cell subsets were isolated. To follow T-cell clones before and after both primary and booster YFV17D yellow fever vaccination, bulk TCR alpha and beta repertoires underwent longitudinal sequencing.

Trimmed from V: 7 bases; trimmed from J: 2 bases; junction bases lacking a gene match: 7. CDR1 is given as WNHNN and CDR2 as SYGVQD, both from the germline V gene (reference sequence). Reading from cysteine to phenylalanine, the CDR3 counts 16 amino acids. Only the CDR3 DNA stays, 48 bases, in frame from base 1. TCR cDNA was synthesized by 5'RACE template switching, which introduced a universal primer site and unique molecular identifiers. cDNA synthesis was primed from both the TCR alpha and TCR beta constant segments. Library amplification used two PCR steps, and the second PCR step added sample barcodes and sequencing adapters. Libraries were sequenced on Illumina HiSeq 2500 (2x100 bp) or NovaSeq (2x150 bp). The paper's data handling went like this. Reads were demultiplexed and collapsed into UMI consensus sequences with MIGEC, and V(D)J alignment was performed with MiXCR. Vaccine-responding clonotypes were identified with edgeR using replicate PBMC samples, with FDR below 0.01 and a log2 fold change above 5 up to day 15 being required. Each bulk clonotype was labeled CD4 or CD8 based on which sequenced repertoire, CD4 or CD8, contained the clonotype at higher abundance. TCRdb cleaned the public reads at Q25 with fastp, built clones with MiXCR and kept in-frame beta chains. Each entry merges the rows of one CDR3 protein and shows their most common DNA and genes. TCRdb, not the original authors, processed these V and J calls. The sample table contains 450,000 to 600,000 distinct CDR3 sequences; only one count was recorded for about 13% of them. The ten largest account for 11% to 15% of the sample.

Points the paper makes about the study in general: A small share of clonotypes was detected in both CD4 and CD8 compartments, with the overlap likely arising from convergent recombination. Compared with the primary T-cell response, the secondary T-cell response was faster but weaker, reaching its peak on day 5 rather than on day 15. Most clones expanded after primary vaccination were re-detected after the booster (96% of CD4 and roughly 85% of CD8), suggesting broad memory maintenance. FACS-sorted repertoires could contain abundant contaminating clonotypes from the bulk population, so computational filtering was required. Only a couple of donors were included in the study, so the extent to which the findings can be generalized is limited.

The sample in question was PBMCs, obtained on the day of the yellow fever booster vaccination. This clonotype originated in a man aged 25 to 40 who received the YFV17D yellow fever vaccine. Recombination linked TRBV10-1 to TRBJ2-4; 11 junctional bases match TRBD1. In nucleotide form, the sequence is TGCGCCAGCAAGGACAGGGGGCTTGTGTCCAAAAACATTCAGTACTTC. Its protein is CASKDRGLVSKNIQYF.